This T cell receptor beta chain appears in the sequencing data of a study of T-cell reconstitution after alpha-beta-depleted transplantation in children. Study results and caveats: One year post-transplant, T-cell counts and diversity were largely derived from T cells produced anew.

This CDR3 region has 16 residues. After removal of 5 bases from V and 3 bases from J, the junction contained 8 bases not matched to a gene. Germline-derived CDR1 and CDR2 are SGHTA and FQGTGA. A note on this clonotype: The antigen is not known.

Unique molecular identifiers were built into the TCRbeta library. Via MiXCR, TCRdb re-called the PCR reads, giving one row per CDR3 protein. The sample includes 780,000 or so distinct CDR3 sequences, under 20% of them seen just once. The source of this sequence is a male patient aged 10-17 years who had a stem cell transplant for acute lymphoblastic leukemia, so the T cells may come from the graft donor. Sequences were derived from PBMCs, mostly from graft donor cells, sampled 360 days after TCRalphabeta/CD19-depleted stem cell transplant. V and J are TRBV7-3 and TRBJ2-1; 9 nucleotides match TRBD1. CDR3 sequence: CASSPGGTGYYNEQFF. CDR3 coding DNA: TGTGCCAGCAGCCCCGGAGGGACAGGGTACTACAATGAGCAGTTCTTC.